This T cell receptor (beta chain) was found in a study of shared clonotypes between healthy human individuals. About the study: CD4 naive and memory got three plates each, CD8 naive two, CD8 memory one.

The CDR3 runs to 15 residues. Unmatched junction bases numbered 9, after V lost 6 bases and J lost 2 bases. Per germline, CDR1 MDHEN and CDR2 SYDVKM. Assay: immunoSEQ multiplex PCR; the TCRdb copy retains only in-frame clones and omits some. The table includes some 87,000 clones, 68% detected once. What was sequenced was memory CD8+ T cells sorted from blood. As to subset: CD45RO+ cells pooled with CCR7-negative TemRA cells. The clonotype comes from a man aged 30-40 years in good health. J is TRBJ1-2 and V is TRBV28; the match to TRBD1 covers 7 bases. In DNA form, the CDR3 reads TGTGCCAGCAGCCGTGGGACAGCAGAAAACTATGGCTACACCTTC. It yields the protein CASSRGTAENYGYTF.